Listed below are T cell receptor beta chains from one sample, sequenced in a study of T-cell memory formation after mild COVID-19. Each CDR3 protein gets one entry after TCRdb re-called the 5' RACE reads with MiXCR. The sample has 250,000 to 300,000 distinct CDR3 sequences, around 15% seen once. The specimen sequenced was PBMCs or a T cell subset sorted from them (not recorded which). The receptors were sampled from a man between 18 and 35 years old who had mild COVID-19 (a few samples of this study predate the infection). Cell type and time point are not known. Both conserved end residues are part of each CDR3. Fields, in order: J gene, D gene, V gene, clone size, CDR3 protein, CDR3 DNA. D genes are given only for firm matches. Some rows have no size entry. The others give once, few or many, or a class for an expanded clone.

>TRBJ1-2|NA|TRBV7-9|few
CATPQGLYGYTF
TGTGCCACCCCCCAAGGTCTCTATGGCTACACCTTC
>TRBJ2-5|NA|TRBV5-1|NA
CASSPLLMGNQETQYF
TGCGCCAGCAGCCCGCTTTTGATGGGGAACCAAGAGACCCAGTACTTC
>TRBJ2-3|NA|TRBV7-2|few
CASSLEHGRGTQYF
TGTGCCAGCAGCTTAGAACACGGGCGGGGTACGCAGTATTTT
>TRBJ1-1|NA|TRBV4-2|few
CASSQRRGVTDTEAFF
TGTGCCAGCAGCCAGCGACGGGGCGTTACGGACACTGAAGCTTTCTTT
>TRBJ1-2|TRBD1|TRBV20-1|few
CSAGLWTGDGYTF
TGCAGTGCTGGACTATGGACAGGGGATGGCTACACCTTC
>TRBJ1-5|NA|TRBV2|NA
CASSAPPQPQHF
TGTGCCAGCAGTGCCCCCCCTCAGCCCCAGCATTTT
>TRBJ2-5|NA|TRBV4-1|NA
CASSQVAIIQETQYF
TGCGCCAGCAGCCAAGTGGCGATAATACAAGAGACCCAGTACTTC
>TRBJ2-1|NA|TRBV9|NA
CASSPSARGGGVSEQFF
TGTGCCAGCAGCCCCTCTGCCAGGGGGGGAGGGGTAAGTGAGCAGTTCTTC
>TRBJ1-4|NA|TRBV9|few
CASSVAVGRSEKLFF
TGTGCCAGCAGCGTAGCAGTGGGTCGGAGCGAAAAACTGTTTTTT
>TRBJ2-2|NA|TRBV12-3/TRBV12-4|NA
CASDRVTGELIF
TGTGCCAGCGACCGGGTAACCGGGGAGCTGATTTTT
>TRBJ2-5|NA|TRBV6-1|NA
CASSEASGGWETQYF
TGTGCCAGCAGTGAAGCCAGCGGTGGGTGGGAGACCCAGTACTTC
>TRBJ2-1|NA|TRBV7-9|NA
CASHRGRGDEQFF
TGTGCCAGCCACCGCGGCAGGGGCGATGAGCAGTTCTTC
>TRBJ2-3|NA|TRBV6-6|NA
CASSYTRDFLFSGDTQYF
TGTGCCAGCAGTTACACCCGGGACTTTTTATTCTCCGGGGATACGCAGTATTTT
>TRBJ2-1|NA|TRBV5-4|few
CASSWAGGNEQFF
TGTGCCAGCAGCTGGGCCGGGGGCAATGAGCAGTTCTTC
>TRBJ2-4|NA|TRBV5-1|NA
CASRQENIQYF
TGCGCCAGCAGACAGGAAAACATTCAGTACTTC
>TRBJ1-2|NA|TRBV6-1|NA
CASSETGDLYGYTF
TGTGCCAGCAGTGAAACCGGGGACTTATATGGCTACACCTTC
>TRBJ2-3|NA|TRBV3-1|few
CASRHTDTQYF
TGTGCCAGCAGACACACAGATACGCAGTATTTT
>TRBJ1-1|NA|TRBV9|few
CASSTTSGSTEAFF
TGTGCCAGCAGCACGACCTCTGGAAGCACTGAAGCTTTCTTT
>TRBJ2-1|TRBD2|TRBV7-3|NA
CASSSRGGADEQFF
TGTGCCAGCAGCTCTCGCGGGGGGGCCGATGAGCAGTTCTTC
>TRBJ2-2|NA|TRBV4-3|few
CASSQELQAGAGELFF
TGCGCCAGCAGCCAAGAGTTACAGGCCGGGGCGGGGGAGCTGTTTTTT
>TRBJ1-1|NA|TRBV12-3/TRBV12-4|few
CASRKDTERVVNTEAFF
TGTGCCAGCAGAAAAGATACGGAGAGGGTCGTGAACACTGAAGCTTTCTTT
>TRBJ1-2|NA|TRBV4-3|NA
CARSQDLGAGGYTF
TGCGCCCGCAGCCAAGATTTGGGGGCCGGGGGCTACACCTTC
>TRBJ2-4|NA|TRBV6-2/TRBV6-3|NA
CASSLRDPLNIQYF
TGTGCCAGCAGTCTTCGGGACCCGTTGAACATTCAGTACTTC
>TRBJ2-5|NA|TRBV11-2|many
CASSPKVRDGQTQYF
TGTGCCAGCAGCCCCAAAGTCAGGGATGGGCAGACCCAGTACTTC
>TRBJ1-1|NA|TRBV4-3|few
CASSQGTGQNF
TGCGCCAGCAGCCAAGGGACCGGACAAAACTTT
>TRBJ1-2|NA|TRBV7-9|NA
CASSFSGGRPGNYGYTF
TGTGCCAGCAGCTTCTCCGGCGGCCGGCCGGGAAACTATGGCTACACCTTC
>TRBJ2-5|TRBD2|TRBV18|NA
CASSPYSLAGETQYF
TGTGCCAGCTCACCATATTCACTAGCGGGGGAGACCCAGTACTTC
>TRBJ2-1|TRBD2|TRBV6-1|NA
CASSYYWTSGTYNEQFF
TGTGCCAGCAGCTACTACTGGACTAGCGGAACCTACAATGAGCAGTTCTTC
>TRBJ2-3|TRBD2|TRBV5-8|many
CASSAGTSGGISSGDTQYF
TGTGCCAGCAGCGCCGGGACTAGCGGGGGGATATCCTCGGGAGATACGCAGTATTTT
>TRBJ2-5|NA|TRBV4-2|few
CASSQGGAWETQYF
TGTGCCAGCAGCCAAGGGGGCGCATGGGAGACCCAGTACTTC
>TRBJ2-2|NA|TRBV6-5|NA
CASWKGSTGELFF
TGTGCCAGTTGGAAGGGGTCCACCGGGGAGCTGTTTTTT
>TRBJ1-1|TRBD1|TRBV27|NA
CASSLTGRSEAFF
TGTGCCAGCAGTTTGACAGGGAGATCTGAAGCTTTCTTT
>TRBJ2-3|TRBD2|TRBV13|few
CASSLASGTSSTGTQYF
TGTGCCAGCAGCTTAGCTTCCGGGACTAGCAGCACCGGTACGCAGTATTTT
>TRBJ2-2|NA|TRBV9|NA
CASSVGGAQNTGELFF
TGTGCCAGCAGCGTAGGAGGAGCCCAGAACACCGGGGAGCTGTTTTTT
>TRBJ2-2|TRBD2|TRBV5-1|few
CASSPLTSGGATGELFF
TGCGCCAGCAGCCCATTGACTAGCGGGGGGGCGACCGGGGAGCTGTTTTTT
>TRBJ2-3|NA|TRBV4-3|NA
CASSQRVSTDTQYF
TGCGCCAGCAGCCAACGGGTTTCCACAGATACGCAGTATTTT
>TRBJ2-1|NA|TRBV20-1|NA
CSARKYRDEQFF
TGCAGTGCTAGAAAGTACCGGGATGAGCAGTTCTTC
>TRBJ1-2|TRBD1|TRBV7-2|many
CASSPGTGGRGYTF
TGTGCCAGCAGTCCGGGGACAGGGGGACGAGGCTACACCTTC
>TRBJ2-1|NA|TRBV20-1|NA
CSAPRTQPYNEQFF
TGCAGTGCCCCGAGGACTCAACCCTACAATGAGCAGTTCTTC
>TRBJ2-7|NA|TRBV6-5|NA
CASSQGHSQYF
TGTGCCAGCAGTCAGGGACATTCGCAGTACTTC
>TRBJ2-1|TRBD2|TRBV4-1|many
CASSPERGGLYEQFF
TGCGCCAGCAGCCCCGAGCGGGGGGGCCTCTATGAGCAGTTCTTC
>TRBJ1-2|TRBD1|TRBV7-2|NA
CASSSQGFGYTF
TGTGCCAGCAGTTCACAGGGGTTTGGCTACACCTTC
>TRBJ2-3|TRBD2|TRBV7-2|few
CASSLIGGGATDTQYF
TGTGCCAGCAGCTTAATAGGCGGGGGGGCCACAGATACGCAGTATTTT
>TRBJ2-3|NA|TRBV6-5|few
CASSYSGVSTDTQYF
TGTGCCAGCAGTTACTCCGGCGTTAGCACAGATACGCAGTATTTT
>TRBJ2-3|NA|TRBV15|few
CATSRDGPDTQYF
TGTGCCACCAGCAGAGACGGCCCAGATACGCAGTATTTT
>TRBJ1-4|TRBD1|TRBV28|NA
CASRQGVANEKLFF
TGTGCCAGCAGACAGGGGGTAGCTAATGAAAAACTGTTTTTT
>TRBJ2-7|NA|TRBV28|few
CASSFPPSYEQYF
TGTGCCAGCAGTTTCCCGCCATCCTACGAGCAGTACTTC
>TRBJ1-5|NA|TRBV4-3|NA
CASSQDRGGLQPQHF
TGCGCCAGCAGCCAAGATCGCGGAGGGCTCCAGCCCCAGCATTTT
>TRBJ2-4|NA|TRBV5-1|many
CASSLGWGNIQYF
TGCGCCAGCAGCTTGGGTTGGGGAAACATTCAGTACTTC
>TRBJ2-3|NA|TRBV12-3/TRBV12-4|many
CASSPQTRGEQYF
TGTGCCAGCAGTCCGCAGACCAGAGGAGAGCAGTATTTT
>TRBJ1-2|NA|TRBV12-3/TRBV12-4|few
CASSFVSGYGYTF
TGTGCCAGCAGTTTCGTTTCAGGGTATGGCTACACCTTC
>TRBJ1-1|NA|TRBV28|NA
CASNHEQAGGEAFF
TGTGCCAGCAACCACGAACAGGCGGGGGGTGAAGCTTTCTTT
>TRBJ2-1|TRBD2|TRBV24-1|NA
CATSDAGLAGGREQFF
TGTGCCACCAGTGACGCTGGACTAGCGGGGGGGCGCGAGCAGTTCTTC
>TRBJ2-2|TRBD2|TRBV12-3/TRBV12-4|NA
CASAASGGARELFF
TGTGCCAGCGCCGCTAGCGGGGGGGCTAGAGAGCTGTTTTTT
>TRBJ1-2|NA|TRBV20-1|NA
CSATTQGFGHGYTF
TGCAGTGCTACCACACAGGGATTCGGTCATGGCTACACCTTC
>TRBJ1-2|TRBD1|TRBV6-6|NA
CASSRDRSDGYTF
TGTGCCAGCAGCCGGGACAGGTCGGACGGCTACACCTTC
>TRBJ2-7|NA|TRBV11-2|few
CASSSGMGPSPSYEQYF
TGTGCCAGCAGCTCGGGGATGGGCCCATCTCCTAGCTACGAGCAGTACTTC
>TRBJ2-3|TRBD2|TRBV7-3|few
CASSFARGGPDTQYF
TGTGCCAGCAGCTTTGCGCGGGGGGGGCCAGATACGCAGTATTTT